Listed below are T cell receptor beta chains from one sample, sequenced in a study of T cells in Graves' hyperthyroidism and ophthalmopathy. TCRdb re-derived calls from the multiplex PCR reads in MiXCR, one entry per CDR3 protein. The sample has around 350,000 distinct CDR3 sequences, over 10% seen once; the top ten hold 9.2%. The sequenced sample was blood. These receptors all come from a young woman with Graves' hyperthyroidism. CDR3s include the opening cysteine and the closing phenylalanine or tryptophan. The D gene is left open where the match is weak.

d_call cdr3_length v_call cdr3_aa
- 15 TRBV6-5 CASSYSILTATEALF
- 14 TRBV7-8 CASSPDGPYNEQFF
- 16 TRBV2 CASRALASVAKNIQYF
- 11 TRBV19 CATYLNTEAFF
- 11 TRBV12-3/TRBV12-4 CGASRGYSYTF
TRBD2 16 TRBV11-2 CASSRLRGRSAGELFF
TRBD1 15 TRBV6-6 CASSYSLTGPYEQYF
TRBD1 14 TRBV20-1 CSAMDRIGPYGYTF
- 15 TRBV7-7 CASSLGVAEQETQYF
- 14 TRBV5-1 CASSLGSTSYEQYF
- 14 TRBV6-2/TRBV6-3 CASSYGTGTRGYTF
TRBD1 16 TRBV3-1 CASSQEGQGSHSPLHF
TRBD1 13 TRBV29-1 CSVESGQDGGYTF
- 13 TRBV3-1 CASSQGGISEAFF
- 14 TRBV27 CASSSESGANVLTF
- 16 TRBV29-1 CSVEDLVRVPGETQYF
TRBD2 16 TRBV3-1 CASSRDSGGAADTQYF
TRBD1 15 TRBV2 CASKTGQGTYNEQFF
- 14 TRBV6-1 CASSEGPLRNEQFF
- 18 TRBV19 CASTPPPIERSSYNEQFF
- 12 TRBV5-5 CASSFPGQPQHF
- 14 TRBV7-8 CASSSTLLGDEQFF
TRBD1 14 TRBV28 CASRLQGAPYEQYF
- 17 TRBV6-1 CASTPSGPSLSNQPQHF
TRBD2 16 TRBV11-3 CASTDPLAGGRYEQFF
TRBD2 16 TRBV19 CASSRVGLAGGNEQFF
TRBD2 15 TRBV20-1 CSADGAERGEETQYF
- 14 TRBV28 CASSPPTRGETQYF
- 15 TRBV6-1 CASSPKSSSGNTIYF
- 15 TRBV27 CASSLNSGSTGELFF
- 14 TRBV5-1 CASSSPEGEETQYF
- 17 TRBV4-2 CASSQDPLRGSPYEQYF
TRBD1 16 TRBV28 CASSSPRQGIRTEAFF
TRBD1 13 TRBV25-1 CASSAFDRGSYTF
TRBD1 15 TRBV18 CASSPGQGLGQPQHF
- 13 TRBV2 CASRAQGGTEAFF
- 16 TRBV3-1 CASSQGTARRSYEQYF
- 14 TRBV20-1 CSAIWVGLVNTQYF
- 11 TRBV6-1 CASRSGETQYF
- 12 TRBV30 CAWSVREDEQYF
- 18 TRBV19 CASQYGDQGVGAIPEAFF
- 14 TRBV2 CASIGGRRTYEQYF
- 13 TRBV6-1 CASSEVRGDTQYF
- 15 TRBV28 CASSLYAYSGNTIYF
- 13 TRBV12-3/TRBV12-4 CASSPDQGRGYTF
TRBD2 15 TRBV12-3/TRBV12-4 CASSPTSGGADTQYF
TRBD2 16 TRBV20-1 CSAIGTSGGARNIQYF
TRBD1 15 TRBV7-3 CASSLAATGVYEQYF
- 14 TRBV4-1 CASSTTDSTYEQYF
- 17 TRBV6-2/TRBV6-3 CASSLLQGIVAGYGYTF
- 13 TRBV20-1 CSVRRLGSYEQYF
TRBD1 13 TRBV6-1 CASSDWTGAIQYF
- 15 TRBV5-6 CASSLQRLSKNIQYF
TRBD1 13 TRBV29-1 CSGGGPGNTEAFF